A single sample gave rise to the 26 T cell receptor beta chains below, sequenced in a study of T cell responses to AZD1222 COVID-19 vaccine. Clones were sequenced by immunoSEQ multiplex PCR, and TCRdb holds only the in-frame ones, with some missing. The repertoire consists of more than 85,000 clones, with about 94% occurring once and the leading ten covering about 3.1%. The source material was peripheral blood, sampled 28 days after the second AZD1222 dose. Every receptor here comes from an adult who received the AZD1222 COVID-19 vaccine.

This chain connects TRBV4-2 to TRBJ2-7; 11 nucleotides match TRBD2. J was trimmed by 0 bases and V by 3 bases; bases with no gene match: 7. The CDR3 sequence is 17 residues long. Germline V gene data show CDR1 as LGHNA and CDR2 as YNFKEQ. CDR3 DNA sequence: TGTGCCAGCAGCCACCAGGGGACTAGCGGATCCTCCTACGAGCAGTACTTC. Translated: CASSHQGTSGSSYEQYF.

The rearrangement uses TRBV10-3 and TRBJ1-5; the D is unclear. Germline V CDR1 and CDR2: ENHRY, SYGVKD. The CDR3 loop spans 15 amino acids. The V and J ends lost 10 bases and 2 bases respectively, with 18 bases between them. CDR3 bases: TGTGCCACCGCGGATCCGACTGCGGGCAATCAGCCCCAGCATTTT. Amino acid sequence: CATADPTAGNQPQHF.

J is TRBJ2-2 and V is TRBV5-1; D is perhaps TRBD1 (5 bases). Deletions cut 0 bases from V and 1 base from J, with 7 bases between. CDR3 length: 15 residues. Germline-derived CDR1 and CDR2 are SGHRS and YFSETQ. Written as DNA, the CDR3 is TGCGCCAGCAGCTTGGTGCAGGGGAACACCGGGGAGCTGTTTTTT. It encodes CASSLVQGNTGELFF.

This clone came up once. This sequence joins TRBV19 and TRBJ2-2; D remains unclear. In germline, CDR1 is LNHDA, CDR2 SQIVND (reference sequence). Deletions cut 5 bases from V and 7 bases from J, with 14 bases between. CDR3 size: 14 residues. The CDR3 is CASSPRPGYGELFF. The CDR3 DNA is TGTGCCAGTAGTCCGAGACCAGGTTACGGGGAGCTGTTTTTT.

The chain employs TRBV30 and TRBJ1-1; no clear D gene. CDR3 size: 11 residues. Between the trimmed V and J ends, which lost 0 bases and 5 bases, there was a span of 4 bases. Germline CDR1 is GTSNPN and CDR2 is SVGIG (reference sequence). CDR3 DNA: TGTGCCTGGAGTGTCCTAACTGAAGCTTTCTTT. Translated: CAWSVLTEAFF.

The V gene is TRBV19, the J gene TRBJ1-1; D gene ambiguous. Germline V gives CDR1 LNHDA, CDR2 SQIVND (reference sequence). V was cut by 1 base and J by 1 base, with 13 bases left in between. The CDR3 totals 16 residues. This CDR3 reads CASSIARGRWNTEAFF. CDR3 DNA sequence: TGTGCCAGTAGTATAGCGAGAGGGAGGTGGAACACTGAAGCTTTCTTT.

CDR3 protein: CASSPIPGQGFAGELFF. The CDR3, as DNA: TGTGCCAGCTCACCCATCCCGGGACAGGGGTTCGCCGGGGAGCTGTTTTTT. The chain has TRBV18 and TRBJ2-2; TRBD1 matches at 10 bases. The CDR3 totals 17 residues. Trimming took 3 bases from V and 6 from J; bases not matched to a gene: 10. Germline assignment: CDR1 KGHSH and CDR2 LQKENI.

This clone appeared a single time. V usage is TRBV6-5 and J usage is TRBJ1-1, with D possibly matching TRBD1 (6 bases). Trimming took 6 bases from V and 5 from J, leaving 16 bases between them. CDR1 and CDR2 (germline): MNHEY, SVGAGI. The CDR3 contains 14 residues. The CDR3 nucleotides read TGTGCCAGCAGGGTGACAGGTCCGGGAACTGAAGCTTTCTTT. It codes for CASRVTGPGTEAFF.

The chain uses TRBV7-2 and TRBJ1-5, with D maybe TRBD1 (5 bases). This CDR3 spans 16 amino acids. Trimming pared 6 bases from V and 0 bases from J, leaving 15 bases between. Germline V gene lookup returns CDR1 SGHTA and CDR2 FQGNSA. The CDR3 here is CASRSGRTGSNQPQHF. The CDR3 nucleotides read TGTGCCAGCAGATCTGGTCGAACAGGTAGCAATCAGCCCCAGCATTTT.

The gene calls are TRBV6-5 and TRBJ1-1; D unresolved. This CDR3 comprises 15 residues. The germline CDR1 and CDR2 sequences are MNHEY and SVGAGI. Deletions cut 7 bases from V and 2 bases from J, with 17 bases between. The CDR3 is CASTSGWAPNTEAFF. For the CDR3, the DNA is TGTGCCAGCACCAGTGGTTGGGCACCTAACACTGAAGCTTTCTTT.

The J gene is TRBJ2-1, the V gene TRBV28, with D tentatively TRBD1 (6 bases). Germline values: CDR1 MDHEN, CDR2 SYDVKM. Trimming took 5 bases from V and 11 from J, leaving 19 bases between them. This CDR3 contains 14 residues. CDR3 nucleotides: TGTGCCAGCAGTCCTCCCCGCAGGGGCACCAAGCAGTTCTTC. This translates into CASSPPRRGTKQFF. The whole variable domain, filled in from reference TRBV28 and TRBJ2-1, reads DVKVTQSSRYLVKRTGEKVFLECVQDMDHENMFWYRQDPGLGLRLIYFSYDVKMKEKGDIPEGYSVSREKKERFSLILESASTNQTSMYLCASSPPRRGTKQFFGPGTRLTVL.

V is TRBV19 and J is TRBJ1-3, with D possibly TRBD1 on 5 matching bases. Germline CDR1 reads LNHDA; CDR2 reads SQIVND (reference sequence). CDR3 length: 14 residues. Trimming left V 9 bases short and J 2 bases short, with 14 bases between. The CDR3 is CASRTGGTGNTIYF. In DNA form, the CDR3 reads TGTGCCAGCCGTACGGGGGGAACTGGAAACACCATATATTTT.

The V call is TRBV19, the J call TRBJ1-1, with D unresolved. Germline CDR1 and CDR2: LNHDA and SQIVND (reference sequence). With 5 bases removed from V and 3 bases from J, the gap between germline ends came to 16 bases. The CDR3 loop spans 15 amino acids. The CDR3 loop is CASSPWEAGDTEAFF. The DNA for the CDR3 is TGTGCCAGTAGTCCCTGGGAGGCCGGGGACACTGAAGCTTTCTTT. The whole variable domain, remainder taken from reference TRBV19 and TRBJ1-1, is DGGITQSPKYLFRKEGQNVTLSCEQNLNHDAMYWYRQDPGQGLRLIYYSQIVNDFQKGDIAEGYSVSREKKESFPLTVTSAQKNPTAFYLCASSPWEAGDTEAFFGQGTRLTVV.

In this sample, this clone turned up once. The genes are TRBV11-2 and TRBJ2-1; the D is unclear. CDR3 length equals 12 residues. CDR1 is SGHAT, CDR2 FQNNGV, per germline. The germline V and J ends were trimmed by 0 bases and 9 bases, with 6 bases remaining between them. The CDR3 protein is CASSLDVGEQFF. The CDR3 region has the DNA TGTGCCAGCAGCTTAGATGTGGGTGAGCAGTTCTTC.

The chain employs TRBV2 and TRBJ1-2, with D hard to call. Deletions cut 0 bases from V and 5 bases from J, with 10 bases between. CDR1 and CDR2 from the germline V gene are SNHLY and FYNNEI. The length of the CDR3 is 14 residues. The CDR3 DNA reads as TGTGCCAGCAGTGAAGCAGGGTCGGCATATGGCTACACCTTC. This sequence encodes CASSEAGSAYGYTF.

The DNA of the CDR3 is TGTGCCAGCAGCTTAGCGGGACTACAAGAGACCCAGTACTTC. It is translated as CASSLAGLQETQYF. The J gene is TRBJ2-5, the V gene TRBV7-9; 7 bases map to TRBD2. V lost 0 bases, J lost 2 bases, and 0 bases stayed unmatched. The CDR3 has 14 amino acids. Germline CDR1 reads SEHNR; CDR2 reads FQNEAQ (reference sequence).

The chain joins TRBV19 to TRBJ1-1; D is uncertain. The germline gives CDR1 LNHDA, CDR2 SQIVND (reference sequence). This CDR3 has 17 amino acids. The germline V and J ends were trimmed by 4 bases and 0 bases, with 18 bases remaining between them. In DNA, the CDR3 is TGTGCCAGTAGTAAAACACGGGGTCAAGTAGTGAACACTGAAGCTTTCTTT. Residues: CASSKTRGQVVNTEAFF.

The chain is built from TRBV12-3 or TRBV12-4 and TRBJ2-2, with unresolved D. V lost 6 bases and J 4 bases, leaving 9 bases between the germline ends. The CDR3 runs 13 residues. The CDR3 protein is CASRPLGTGELFF. In nucleotides, the CDR3 is TGTGCCAGCAGGCCCTTAGGCACCGGGGAGCTGTTTTTT.

V usage is TRBV5-1 and J usage is TRBJ1-2; possibly TRBD1 for D (5 bases). Trimming removed 7 bases from V and 4 bases from J, with 8 bases in between. The length of the CDR3 is 11 residues. Germline lookup yields CDR1 SGHRS and CDR2 YFSETQ. The CDR3 loop reads CASQGRYGYTF. The CDR3 DNA follows: TGCGCCAGCCAGGGTCGCTATGGCTACACCTTC.

The gene calls are TRBV13 and TRBJ1-2; 8 bases agree with TRBD1. Per germline, CDR1 PRHDT and CDR2 FYEKMQ (reference sequence). The ends lost 3 bases at V and 8 bases at J; junction bases unmatched: 5. The CDR3 is made up of 13 amino acids. CDR3 in amino acids: CASSLDRESGYTF. DNA of the CDR3: TGTGCCAGCAGCTTGGACAGGGAGTCCGGCTACACCTTC.

The chain links TRBV6-5 to TRBJ1-2; TRBD1 is a possible D gene (6 bases). V was pared by 5 bases and J by 1 base, with 11 bases between. Germline V CDR1 and CDR2: MNHEY, SVGAGI. This CDR3 is built from 14 residues. CDR3 sequence (DNA): TGTGCCAGCAGTCCCCAGGGGAGTAACTATGGCTACACCTTC. Its translation is CASSPQGSNYGYTF.

V and J are TRBV5-4 and TRBJ2-1; the match to TRBD2 covers 12 bases. Germline assignment: CDR1 SGHNT and CDR2 YYREEE (reference sequence). This CDR3 is built from 15 residues. Trimming at V came to 3 bases and at J to 4 bases, leaving 2 bases not matched to a gene. Here the CDR3 reads CASSSGLAGYNEQFF. The DNA of the CDR3 is TGTGCCAGCAGCTCGGGACTAGCGGGTTACAATGAGCAGTTCTTC. Using reference TRBV5-4 and TRBJ2-1 for the parts outside the CDR3, the full variable domain is ETGVTQSPTHLIKTRGQQVTLRCSSQSGHNTVSWYQQALGQGPQFIFQYYREEENGRGNFPPRFSGLQFPNYSSELNVNALELDDSALYLCASSSGLAGYNEQFFGPGTRLTVL.

This chain joins TRBV4-1 and TRBJ1-2; D may be TRBD1 (5 bases). Trimming removed 1 base at V and 5 bases at J, with 8 bases between. Germline V gives CDR1 MGHRA, CDR2 YSYEKL. The CDR3 contains 13 residues. The CDR3: CASSQATGYGYTF. DNA of the CDR3: TGCGCCAGCAGCCAAGCTACAGGATATGGCTACACCTTC.

The chain joins TRBV7-9 to TRBJ1-6; TRBD1 might be the D (6 bases). The germline V and J ends were trimmed by 1 base and 5 bases, with 9 bases remaining between them. From germline, CDR1 is SEHNR and CDR2 FQNEAQ (reference sequence). This CDR3 region has 15 residues. Here the CDR3 reads CASSLVDSNNSPLHF. The CDR3 DNA reads TGTGCCAGCAGCTTAGTGGACAGCAATAATTCACCCCTCCACTTT.

This chain joins TRBV20-1 and TRBJ1-2; D gene ambiguous. V lost 3 bases, J lost 3 bases, and 8 bases lay in between. The germline gives CDR1 DFQATT, CDR2 SNEGSKA (reference sequence). The length of the CDR3 is 12 residues. The CDR3 is CSASATDYGYTF. Written as DNA, the CDR3 is TGCAGTGCTAGTGCCACTGACTATGGCTACACCTTC.

V usage is TRBV30 and J usage is TRBJ2-1, with D possibly being TRBD1 (6 bases). CDR1 and CDR2 (germline): GTSNPN, SVGIG (reference sequence). V was cut by 3 bases and J by 5 bases, with 17 bases left in between. The CDR3 runs 15 residues. The CDR3 DNA follows: TGTGCCTGGAGCGCACAGTTGGACAGCAACAATGAGCAGTTCTTC. Encoded protein: CAWSAQLDSNNEQFF.